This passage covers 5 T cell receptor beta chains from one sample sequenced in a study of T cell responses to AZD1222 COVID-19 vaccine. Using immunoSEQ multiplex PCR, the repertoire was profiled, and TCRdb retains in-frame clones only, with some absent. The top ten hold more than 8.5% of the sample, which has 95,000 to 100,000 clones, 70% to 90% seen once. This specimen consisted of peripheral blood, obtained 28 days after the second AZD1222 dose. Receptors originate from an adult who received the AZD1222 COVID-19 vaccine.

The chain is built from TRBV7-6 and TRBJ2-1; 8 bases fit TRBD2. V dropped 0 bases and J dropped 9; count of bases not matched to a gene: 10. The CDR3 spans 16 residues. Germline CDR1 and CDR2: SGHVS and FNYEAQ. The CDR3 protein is CASSLAPFGGRTEQFF. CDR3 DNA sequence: TGTGCCAGCAGCTTAGCTCCTTTTGGCGGGAGGACTGAGCAGTTCTTC. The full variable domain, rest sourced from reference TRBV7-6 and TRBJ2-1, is GAGVSQSPRYKVTKRGQDVALRCDPISGHVSLYWYRQALGQGPEFLTYFNYEAQQDKSGLPNDRFSAERPEGSISTLTIQRTEQRDSAMYRCASSLAPFGGRTEQFFGPGTRLTVL.

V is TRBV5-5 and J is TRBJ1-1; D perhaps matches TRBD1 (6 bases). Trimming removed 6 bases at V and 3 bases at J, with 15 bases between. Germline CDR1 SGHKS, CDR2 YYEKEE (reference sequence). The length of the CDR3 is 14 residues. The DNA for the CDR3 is TGTGCCAGCAACAGGGTAGTAGGGTACACTGAAGCTTTCTTT. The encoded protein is CASNRVVGYTEAFF.

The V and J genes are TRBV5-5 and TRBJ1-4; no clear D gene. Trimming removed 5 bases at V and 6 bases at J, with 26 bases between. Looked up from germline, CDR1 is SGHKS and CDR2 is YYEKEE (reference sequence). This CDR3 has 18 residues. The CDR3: CASRALWVHVRSDEKLFF. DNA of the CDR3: TGTGCCAGCAGAGCTTTGTGGGTTCACGTTCGCTCAGATGAAAAACTGTTTTTT.

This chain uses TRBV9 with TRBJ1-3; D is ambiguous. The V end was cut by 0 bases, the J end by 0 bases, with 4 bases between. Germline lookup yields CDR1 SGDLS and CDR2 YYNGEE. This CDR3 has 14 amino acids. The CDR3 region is CASSVDPSGNTIYF. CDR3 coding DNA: TGTGCCAGCAGCGTAGATCCCTCTGGAAACACCATATATTTT.

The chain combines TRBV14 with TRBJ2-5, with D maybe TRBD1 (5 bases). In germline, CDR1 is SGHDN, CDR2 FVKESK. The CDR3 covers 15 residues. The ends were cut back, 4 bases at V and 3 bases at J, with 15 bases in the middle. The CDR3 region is CASSPTPGFEETQYF. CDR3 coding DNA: TGTGCCAGCAGCCCAACACCAGGGTTTGAAGAGACCCAGTACTTC.